These 23 T cell receptor beta chains share one sample of origin, sequenced in a study of Tregs in tolerant kidney transplant recipients. Related graft donors supplied nonmyeloablative bone marrow transplants, and mixed chimerism was transient. Clones were read by immunoSEQ multiplex PCR, and TCRdb kept only the in-frame ones, dropping some. The specimen's table records some 15,000 clones. The starting material was CD4+ T cells from blood (PBMCs), obtained 12 months after the transplant. These receptors all come from a human patient who received a combined kidney and bone marrow transplant. T cells may partly derive from the graft donor.

As to this clone: The missing CDR3 end, 3 residues past where the read stops, is filled in from the germline J gene. This chain uses TRBV20-1 with TRBJ2-3; unclear D gene. In germline, CDR1 is DFQATT, CDR2 SNEGSKA (reference sequence). CDR3 length equals 11 residues. V shed 7 bases and J shed 0 bases, with 5 bases lying between them. Here the CDR3 reads CSVRSTDTQYF. The sequenced part of the CDR3 DNA is TGCAGTGTTCGTAGCACAGATACG.

A word on this clone: The read ends 3 residues early relative to the CDR3; the germline J gene fills the gap. J is TRBJ2-7 and V is TRBV29-1; 12 bases align to TRBD2. V was pared by 6 bases and J by 1 base, with 4 bases of the junction left unmatched. Germline V CDR1 and CDR2: SQVTM, ANQGSEA. This CDR3 spans 14 amino acids. The CDR3 sequence: CSVAGTSGSYEQYF. The CDR3 bases that were read are TGCAGCGTGGCAGGGACTAGCGGGTCCTACGAG.

Regarding this clone: Sequencing ends 3 residues short of the CDR3 end; the germline J gene provides the rest. This rearrangement joins TRBV19 to TRBJ2-1; weak D call: TRBD2 (6 bases). The CDR3 is 17 amino acids. Germline-derived CDR1 and CDR2 are LNHDA and SQIVND (reference sequence). V lost 0 bases and J lost 0, with 12 bases in between. The CDR3 sequence: CASSIDGTRTSYNEQFF. Incomplete CDR3 DNA: TGTGCCAGTAGTATAGATGGGACTCGCACCTCCTACAATGAG.

With respect to this clone: At one end the junction does not follow the germline gene, possibly because of a read error. Read coverage stops 3 residues before the CDR3 terminus; the germline J gene supplies the remainder. The V gene is TRBV7-9, the J gene TRBJ1-3; D call uncertain. The CDR3 is 12 residues long. Germline V gene sequence: CDR1 SEHNR, CDR2 FQNEAQ (reference sequence). CDR3 DNA, as far as it was read: TGTACCAGCAGCGACATAGGAAACACC. Amino acid sequence: CTSSDIGNT. The complete CDR3 sequence is CTSSDIGNTIYF.

This clone is medium-sized by frequency. The DNA ends 3 residues before the CDR3 does, and the rest of the CDR3 is filled in from the germline J gene. The chain carries TRBV5-1 and TRBJ1-4; maybe TRBD1 (6 bases). Trimming pared 0 bases from V and 7 bases from J, leaving 16 bases between. The CDR3 covers 16 residues. The germline CDR1 and CDR2 sequences are SGHRS and YFSETQ. Partial CDR3 DNA: TGCGCCAGCAGCTTGGCTCCGGGGGGGGCAATTGAAAAA. It is translated as CASSLAPGGAIEK. The complete CDR3 protein is CASSLAPGGAIEKLFF.

Points on this clone: A read error may account for a junction end that differs from germline. The CDR3 goes on 3 residues after the read ends, and that part is filled in from the germline J gene. This rearrangement joins TRBV4-2 to TRBJ2-5; 10 nucleotides match TRBD1. This CDR3 comprises 17 residues. Per germline, CDR1 LGHNA and CDR2 YNFKEQ. The CDR3 loop reads CASSQDRGTGARETQYF. CDR3 DNA (partial): TGCGCCAGCAGCCAAGATCGAGGGACAGGGGCTAGGGAGACC.

Concerning this clone itself: Sequencing ends 3 residues short of the CDR3 end; the germline J gene provides the rest. V and J are TRBV30 and TRBJ1-5; 8 positions match TRBD1. CDR3 length: 16 residues. Trimming at V came to 0 bases and at J to 2 bases, leaving 6 bases not matched to a gene. Germline V lookup: CDR1 GTSNPN, CDR2 SVGIG (reference sequence). Incomplete CDR3 DNA: TGTGCCTGGAGTGTACAGGGGGTAGGGGGCAATCAGCCC. It translates to CAWSVQGVGGNQP. The CDR3 as a whole reads CAWSVQGVGGNQPQHF.

A remark on this clone: The observed sequence ends 3 residues before the CDR3 terminus, with the missing tail filled in from the germline J gene. This chain uses TRBV24-1 with TRBJ2-1; D is undetermined. Germline lookup yields CDR1 KGHDR and CDR2 SFDVKD. Trimming left V 5 bases short and J 5 bases short, with 3 bases between. CDR3 length equals 11 residues. CDR3 bases read: TGTGCCACCAGTGTTAACAATGAG. Residues: CATSVNNE. The whole CDR3 protein is CATSVNNEQFF.

Regarding this clone: Read data end 3 residues before the CDR3 end; the end is taken from the germline J gene. The V gene is TRBV20-1, the J gene TRBJ2-3; 12 positions match TRBD2. Germline CDR1 reads DFQATT; CDR2 reads SNEGSKA (reference sequence). The CDR3 sequence is 17 residues long. The chain's CDR3 is CRPTSGSPTRGTDTQYF. CDR3 DNA (partial): TGCAGGCCGACTAGCGGGAGTCCCACCAGGGGCACAGATACG.

About this clone itself: The CDR3 extends 3 residues past the end of the read, so its final part is completed from the germline J gene. This chain links TRBV7-2 with TRBJ1-2; maybe TRBD1 (5 bases). The length of the CDR3 is 13 residues. V lost 3 bases to trimming and J lost 4 bases, with 9 bases between them. CDR1 is SGHTA, CDR2 FQGNSA, per germline. The CDR3 loop is CASSFPGVYGYTF. The DNA read from the CDR3 is TGTGCCAGCAGCTTCCCGGGGGTCTATGGC.

Details on this clone: The read terminates 3 residues ahead of where the CDR3 ends, so the germline J gene completes it. V usage is TRBV7-9 and J usage is TRBJ1-6; maybe TRBD1 (5 bases). V lost 5 bases and J lost 10, with 18 bases in between. Germline V gene sequence: CDR1 SEHNR, CDR2 FQNEAQ (reference sequence). The CDR3 length is 15 residues. The CDR3 loop is CASSPPDGGSSPLHF. The DNA read from the CDR3 is TGTGCCAGCAGCCCCCCCGATGGGGGGAGCTCACCC.

As concerns this clone: The CDR3 end falls 3 residues outside the read, so it is completed with the germline J gene. The chain has TRBV2 and TRBJ1-1; 7 bases fit TRBD1. The J segment lost 2 bases and the V segment lost 6 bases, leaving 15 bases of the junction unmatched. The CDR3 covers 17 residues. Germline V gene lookup returns CDR1 SNHLY and CDR2 FYNNEI. The CDR3 DNA, read in part, is TGTGCCAGCAGGAAGAGGTCAGGGGGAAAGGGAAACACTGAA. This codes for CASRKRSGGKGNTE. The entire CDR3 protein reads CASRKRSGGKGNTEAFF.

About this clone itself: The CDR3 extends 3 residues past the end of the read, so its final part is completed from the germline J gene. The rearrangement links TRBV20-1 to TRBJ2-7; D is ambiguous. This CDR3 comprises 12 residues. The V gene lost 6 bases and the J gene lost 0 bases, with 9 bases spanning the gap. Germline values: CDR1 DFQATT, CDR2 SNEGSKA (reference sequence). CDR3 DNA (partial): TGCAGTGCAGGTGACAACTCCTACGAG. Encoded protein: CSAGDNSYE. The whole CDR3 region reads CSAGDNSYEQYF.

CDR3: CASKQGATEAFF. The CDR3 bases that were read are TGTGCCAGCAAACAGGGCGCCACTGAA. V and J are TRBV2 and TRBJ1-1, with TRBD1 as a possible D gene (6 bases). The read ends 3 residues shy of where the CDR3 ends; the end is completed using the germline J gene. CDR3 length equals 12 residues. Germline-derived CDR1 and CDR2 are SNHLY and FYNNEI. With 7 bases removed from V and 4 bases from J, the gap between germline ends came to 10 bases. Together with reference TRBV2 and TRBJ1-1, the CDR3 gives the full variable domain: EPEVTQTPSHQVTQMGQEVILRCVPISNHLYFYWYRQILGQKVEFLVSFYNNEISEKSEIFDDQFSVERPDGSNFTLKIRSTKLEDSAMYFCASKQGATEAFFGQGTRLTVV.

As regards this clone: The read finishes 3 residues shy of the CDR3 end, and the germline J gene is used to complete it. The chain uses TRBV18 and TRBJ2-5; no clear D gene. This CDR3 is 13 amino acids long. Looked up from germline, CDR1 is KGHSH and CDR2 is LQKENI. Trimming left V 6 bases short and J 5 bases short, with 13 bases between. The sequenced CDR3 bases are TGTGCCAGCTCGCCTGCGGAGAGGGAGACC. Translating gives CASSPAERET. The whole CDR3 protein reads CASSPAERETQYF.

Note on this clone: The DNA ends 3 residues before the CDR3 does, and the rest of the CDR3 is filled in from the germline J gene. The chain links TRBV6-4 to TRBJ1-2, with 11 bases identical to TRBD1. The CDR3 consists of 13 residues. Per germline, CDR1 MRHNA and CDR2 SNTAGT. CDR3 loop: CASSGTGGGRYTF. The CDR3 DNA, read in part, is TGTGCCAGCAGTGGGACAGGGGGCGGTCGC.

In the case of this clone: Coverage ceases 3 residues before the CDR3 finishes, and the germline J gene fills in the end. This sequence joins TRBV18 and TRBJ1-2, with TRBD1 matching 7 bases. CDR3 length: 14 amino acids. With 2 bases clipped from V and 4 bases from J, the junction kept 4 bases outside the gene matches. Germline V gives CDR1 KGHSH, CDR2 LQKENI. Partial CDR3 DNA: TGTGCCAGCTCACCAGGGGGACAGACCTATGGC. Translation: CASSPGGQTYG. The full CDR3 protein reads CASSPGGQTYGYTF.

As concerns this clone: The sequence runs out 3 residues before the end of the CDR3; the remainder is reconstructed from the germline J gene. This chain connects TRBV5-6 to TRBJ2-7, with a tentative D call TRBD1 (5 bases). Germline V gene lookup returns CDR1 SGHDT and CDR2 YYEEEE. This CDR3 is built from 14 residues. The V and J ends lost 0 bases and 2 bases respectively, with 9 bases between them. The CDR3 sequence is CASSLVGEAYEQYF. The DNA read from the CDR3 is TGTGCCAGCAGCTTGGTAGGGGAAGCCTACGAG.

This clone registers medium-sized by frequency. The read comes to an end 3 residues before the CDR3 does, leaving the germline J gene to fill in the end. The rearrangement uses TRBV20-1 and TRBJ2-5; 7 bases map to TRBD2. Germline V gene sequence: CDR1 DFQATT, CDR2 SNEGSKA (reference sequence). The CDR3 runs 13 residues. V lost 6 bases to trimming and J lost 5 bases; unmatched junction nucleotides: 9. CDR3 amino acids: CSAPPAGVETQYF. The CDR3 DNA, read in part, is TGCAGTGCCCCCCCCGCGGGAGTTGAGACC.

As regards this clone: The missing CDR3 end, 3 residues past where the read stops, is filled in from the germline J gene. The chain is built from TRBV29-1 and TRBJ1-1; D is undetermined. Germline CDR1 SQVTM, CDR2 ANQGSEA. Trimming removed 4 bases from V and 6 bases from J, with 12 bases in between. This CDR3 is 12 amino acids long. The covered CDR3 bases are TGCAGCGTTGTTATCAGTAGCCCTGAA. Translated: CSVVISSPE. In full, the CDR3 is CSVVISSPEAFF.

Remarks on this clone: The sequenced fragment ends 3 residues before the CDR3 boundary, so the rest is inferred from the germline J gene. The genes are TRBV5-1 and TRBJ2-5, with D perhaps matching TRBD1 (6 bases). CDR1 and CDR2 (germline): SGHRS, YFSETQ. The CDR3 extends over 17 amino acids. V was cut by 0 bases and J by 1 base, with 16 bases left in between. CDR3 DNA (partial): TGCGCCAGCAGCTTGGGAACAACCGGGACACCCCAAGAGACC. Its protein product is CASSLGTTGTPQET. The CDR3 in full is CASSLGTTGTPQETQYF.

Worth noting for this clone: The CDR3 goes on 3 residues after the read ends, and that part is filled in from the germline J gene. The chain employs TRBV20-1 and TRBJ2-2, with D possibly being TRBD2 (7 bases). CDR1 is DFQATT and CDR2 is SNEGSKA in the germline V gene (reference sequence). CDR3 length equals 15 residues. V gave up 0 bases and J gave up 5 bases, with 13 bases separating them. The part of the CDR3 DNA that was read is TGCAGTGCTAGAGAGCAGGGGAGGGGTACCGGGGAG. As protein: CSAREQGRGTGE. The full CDR3 sequence reads CSAREQGRGTGELFF.

Remarks on this clone: Read coverage stops 3 residues before the CDR3 terminus; the germline J gene supplies the remainder. V and J are TRBV9 and TRBJ2-2; possibly TRBD2 for D (5 bases). The CDR3 runs 12 residues. Germline loops: CDR1 SGDLS, CDR2 YYNGEE. Trimming removed 3 bases at V and 10 bases at J, with 10 bases between. CDR3 sequence reads: CASSAGGLELFF. CDR3 DNA, as far as it was read: TGTGCCAGCAGCGCAGGAGGTCTGGAG.